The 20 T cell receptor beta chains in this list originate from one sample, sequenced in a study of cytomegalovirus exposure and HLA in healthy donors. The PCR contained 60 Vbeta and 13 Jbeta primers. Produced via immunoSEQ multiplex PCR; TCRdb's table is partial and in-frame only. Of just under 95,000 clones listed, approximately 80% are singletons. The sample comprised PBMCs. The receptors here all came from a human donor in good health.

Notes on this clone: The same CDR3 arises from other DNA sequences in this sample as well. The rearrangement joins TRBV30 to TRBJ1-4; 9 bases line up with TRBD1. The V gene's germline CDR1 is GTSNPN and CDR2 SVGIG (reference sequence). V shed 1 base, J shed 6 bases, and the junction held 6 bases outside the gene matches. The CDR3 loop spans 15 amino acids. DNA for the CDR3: TGTGCCTGGAGTGGGGACAGGGAAGGGGATGAAAAACTGTTTTTT. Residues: CAWSGDREGDEKLFF.

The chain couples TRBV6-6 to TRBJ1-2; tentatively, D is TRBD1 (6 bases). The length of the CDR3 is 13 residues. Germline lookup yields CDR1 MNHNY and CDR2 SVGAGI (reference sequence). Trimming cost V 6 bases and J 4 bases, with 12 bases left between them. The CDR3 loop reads CASSVQGGYGYTF. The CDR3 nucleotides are TGTGCCAGCAGCGTACAGGGTGGCTATGGCTACACCTTC.

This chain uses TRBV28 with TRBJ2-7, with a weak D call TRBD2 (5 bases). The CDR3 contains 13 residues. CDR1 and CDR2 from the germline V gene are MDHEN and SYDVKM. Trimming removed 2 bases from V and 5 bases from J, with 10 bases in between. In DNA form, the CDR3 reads TGTGCCAGCAGTTTACTAGCACGGCACGAGCAGTACTTC. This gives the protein CASSLLARHEQYF.

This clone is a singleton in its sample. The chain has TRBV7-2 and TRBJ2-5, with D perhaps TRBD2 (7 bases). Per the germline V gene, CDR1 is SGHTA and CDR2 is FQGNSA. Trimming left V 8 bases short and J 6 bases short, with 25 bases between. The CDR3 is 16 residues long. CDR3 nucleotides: TGTGCCAGCGGGCGGGGGATCGGGGCCTGGGGGCAGACCCAGTACTTC. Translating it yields CASGRGIGAWGQTQYF. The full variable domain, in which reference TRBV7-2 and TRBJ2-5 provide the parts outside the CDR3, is GAGVSQSPSNKVTEKGKDVELRCDPISGHTALYWYRQSLGQGLEFLIYFQGNSAPDKSGLPSDRFSAERTGGSVSTLTIQRTQQEDSAVYLCASGRGIGAWGQTQYFGPGTRLLVL.

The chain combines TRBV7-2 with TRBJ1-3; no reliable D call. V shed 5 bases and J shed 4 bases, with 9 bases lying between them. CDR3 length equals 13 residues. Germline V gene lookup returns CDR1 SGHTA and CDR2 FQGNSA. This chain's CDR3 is CASSPREGNTIYF. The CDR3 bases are TGTGCCAGCAGCCCCCGGGAGGGAAACACCATATATTTT.

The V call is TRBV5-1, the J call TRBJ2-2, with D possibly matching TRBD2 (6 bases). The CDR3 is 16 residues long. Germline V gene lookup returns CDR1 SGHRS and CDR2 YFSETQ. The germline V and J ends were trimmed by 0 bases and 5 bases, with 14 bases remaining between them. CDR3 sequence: CASSLVRLARTGELFF. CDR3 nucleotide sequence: TGCGCCAGCAGCTTGGTTCGCCTAGCGAGGACCGGGGAGCTGTTTTTT.

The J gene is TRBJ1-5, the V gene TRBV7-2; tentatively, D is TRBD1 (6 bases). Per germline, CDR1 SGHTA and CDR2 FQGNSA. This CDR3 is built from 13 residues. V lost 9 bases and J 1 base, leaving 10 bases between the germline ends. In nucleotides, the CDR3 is TGTGCCAGAAGGACAGCCAGCAATCAGCCCCAGCATTTT. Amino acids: CARRTASNQPQHF.

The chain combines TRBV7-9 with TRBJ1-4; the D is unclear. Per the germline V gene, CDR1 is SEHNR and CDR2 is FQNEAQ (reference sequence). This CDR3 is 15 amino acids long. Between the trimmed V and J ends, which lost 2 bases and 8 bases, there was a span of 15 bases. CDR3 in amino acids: CASSLLGSGGEKLFF. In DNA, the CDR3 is TGTGCCAGCAGCTTACTAGGGTCGGGCGGGGAAAAACTGTTTTTT.

CDR3 residues: CASSLTVQPQHF. DNA of the CDR3: TGTGCCAGCAGTCTTACGGTTCAGCCCCAGCATTTT. The V and J genes are TRBV28 and TRBJ1-5; no clear D. Germline values: CDR1 MDHEN, CDR2 SYDVKM. The V end was cut by 5 bases, the J end by 6 bases, with 8 bases between. This CDR3 is 12 amino acids long.

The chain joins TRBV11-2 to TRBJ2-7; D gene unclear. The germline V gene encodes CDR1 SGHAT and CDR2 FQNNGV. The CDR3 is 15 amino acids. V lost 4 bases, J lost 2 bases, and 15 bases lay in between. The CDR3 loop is CASSSASAGPYEQYF. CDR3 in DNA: TGTGCCAGCAGCTCCGCGTCGGCAGGTCCCTACGAGCAGTACTTC.

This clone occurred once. CDR3 region: CASIAGLAATDTQYF. CDR3 DNA: TGTGCCAGCATCGCCGGACTAGCGGCTACAGATACGCAGTATTTT. The V gene is TRBV2, the J gene TRBJ2-3; 10 bases fit TRBD2. Trimming removed 7 bases from V and 3 bases from J; junction bases left unmatched: 7. Per the germline V gene, CDR1 is SNHLY and CDR2 is FYNNEI. CDR3 length: 15 amino acids.

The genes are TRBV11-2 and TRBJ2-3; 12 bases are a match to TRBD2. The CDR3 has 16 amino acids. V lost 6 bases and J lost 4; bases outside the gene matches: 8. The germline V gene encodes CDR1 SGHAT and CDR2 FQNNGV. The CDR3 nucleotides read TGTGCCAGCAGTCGGGCTAGCGGGAGGGGGTCAGATACGCAGTATTTT. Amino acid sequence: CASSRASGRGSDTQYF.

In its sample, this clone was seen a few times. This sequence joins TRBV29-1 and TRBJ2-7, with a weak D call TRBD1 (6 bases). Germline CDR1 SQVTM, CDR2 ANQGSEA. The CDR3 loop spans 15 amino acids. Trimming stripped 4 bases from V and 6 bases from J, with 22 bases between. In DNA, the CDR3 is TGCAGCGTTGTATCACAGGGACCGGACAGACCCGAGCAGTACTTC. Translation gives CSVVSQGPDRPEQYF.

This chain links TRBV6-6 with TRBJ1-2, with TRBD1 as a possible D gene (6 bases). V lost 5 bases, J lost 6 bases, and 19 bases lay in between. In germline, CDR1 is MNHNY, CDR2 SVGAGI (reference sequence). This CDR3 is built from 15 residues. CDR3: CASSPPSGRGHGYTF. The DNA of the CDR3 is TGTGCCAGCAGTCCCCCCTCTGGCAGGGGACATGGCTACACCTTC.

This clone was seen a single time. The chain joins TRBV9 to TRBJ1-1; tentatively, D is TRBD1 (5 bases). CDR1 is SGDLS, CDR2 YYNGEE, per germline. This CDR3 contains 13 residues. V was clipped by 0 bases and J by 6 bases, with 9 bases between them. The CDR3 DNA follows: TGTGCCAGCAGCGTAGGGCAGGGCTCTGAAGCTTTCTTT. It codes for CASSVGQGSEAFF.

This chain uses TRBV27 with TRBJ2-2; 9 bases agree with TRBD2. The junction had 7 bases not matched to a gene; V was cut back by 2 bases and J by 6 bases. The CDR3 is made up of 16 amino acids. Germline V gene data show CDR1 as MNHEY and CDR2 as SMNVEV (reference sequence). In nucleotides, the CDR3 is TGTGCCAGCAGTTTAGGATGGGGACTAGCTGCCGGGGAGCTGTTTTTT. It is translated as CASSLGWGLAAGELFF.

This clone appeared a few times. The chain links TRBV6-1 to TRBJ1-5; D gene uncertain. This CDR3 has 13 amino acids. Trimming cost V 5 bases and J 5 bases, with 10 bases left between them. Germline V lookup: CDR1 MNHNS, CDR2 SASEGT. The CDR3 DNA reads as TGTGCCAGCAGTCCACGGGGAGATCAGCCCCAGCATTTT. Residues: CASSPRGDQPQHF.

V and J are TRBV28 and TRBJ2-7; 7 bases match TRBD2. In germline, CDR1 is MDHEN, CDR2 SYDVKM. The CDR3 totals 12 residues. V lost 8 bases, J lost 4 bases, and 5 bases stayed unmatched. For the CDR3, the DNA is TGTGCCAGCTACCAGCGGGGATACGAGCAGTACTTC. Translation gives CASYQRGYEQYF. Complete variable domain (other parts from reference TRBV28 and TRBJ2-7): DVKVTQSSRYLVKRTGEKVFLECVQDMDHENMFWYRQDPGLGLRLIYFSYDVKMKEKGDIPEGYSVSREKKERFSLILESASTNQTSMYLCASYQRGYEQYFGPGTRLTVT.

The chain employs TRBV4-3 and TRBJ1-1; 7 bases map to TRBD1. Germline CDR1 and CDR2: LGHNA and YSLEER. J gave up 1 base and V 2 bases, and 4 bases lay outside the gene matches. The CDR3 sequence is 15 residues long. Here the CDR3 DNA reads TGCGCCAGCAGCCAACCAGACAGGGCGAACACTGAAGCTTTCTTT. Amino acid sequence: CASSQPDRANTEAFF.

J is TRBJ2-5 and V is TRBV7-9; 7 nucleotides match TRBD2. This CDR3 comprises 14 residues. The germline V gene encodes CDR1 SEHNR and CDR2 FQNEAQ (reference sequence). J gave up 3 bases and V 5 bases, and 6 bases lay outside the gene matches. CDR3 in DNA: TGTGCCAGCAGCCAGCACAGCGGGGAAGAGACCCAGTACTTC. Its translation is CASSQHSGEETQYF.